The 7 T cell receptor beta chains below all came from one sample that was sequenced in a study of blood T cell repertoires in COVID-19. Clones were sequenced by immunoSEQ multiplex PCR, and TCRdb holds only the in-frame ones, with some missing. The sample contains some 300,000 clones, approximately 86% of which appear only once. Sequencing was performed on peripheral blood. The receptor set was obtained from a man between 65 and 85 years old with acute or convalescent COVID-19.

The CDR3 DNA reads TGTGCCAGCAGCTTAGTCACGGGGGACAGTAACTATGGCTACACCTTC. It yields the protein CASSLVTGDSNYGYTF. This chain connects TRBV7-9 to TRBJ1-2; 7 bases fit TRBD1. V lost 1 base to trimming and J lost 1 base; unmatched junction nucleotides: 6. This CDR3 contains 16 residues. Germline V gene data show CDR1 as SEHNR and CDR2 as FQNEAQ (reference sequence).

The rearrangement links TRBV5-8 to TRBJ2-1; 11 bases agree with TRBD1. The CDR3 is 14 residues long. V lost 5 bases, J lost 6 bases, and 4 bases stayed unmatched. Germline assignment: CDR1 SGHTS and CDR2 YDEGEE. DNA for the CDR3: TGTGCCAGCAGAAGGACAGGGGGCATCAATGAGCAGTTCTTC. Translated, it gives CASRRTGGINEQFF.

This chain joins TRBV5-1 and TRBJ2-5; 8 bases map to TRBD1. The length of the CDR3 is 14 residues. V was pared by 2 bases and J by 5 bases, with 5 bases of the junction left unmatched. The germline CDR1 and CDR2 sequences are SGHRS and YFSETQ. For the CDR3, the DNA is TGCGCCAGCAGCTTAGACAGGGGAAGCGAGACCCAGTACTTC. Translation: CASSLDRGSETQYF.

The chain uses TRBV3-1 (or the pseudogene TRBV3-2) and TRBJ2-1; 13 nucleotides align to TRBD2. The CDR3 is 19 amino acids. The trim removed 0 bases at V and 9 bases at J, leaving 14 bases unmatched. From germline, CDR1 is LGHDT and CDR2 YNNKEL (reference sequence). The CDR3 DNA follows: TGTGCCAGCAGCCAAGAACTAGCGGGGGGGCTATCGTTGTTATCTGAGCAGTTCTTC. It encodes CASSQELAGGLSLLSEQFF.

As for this clone: Other nucleotide sequences from this sample produce the same CDR3. This chain uses TRBV12-3 or TRBV12-4 with TRBJ2-7; 7 bases map to TRBD1. The CDR3 runs 13 residues. Trimming removed 5 bases from V and 0 bases from J; junction bases left unmatched: 1. The CDR3 DNA follows: TGTGCCAGCAGTCGGGACAGCTCCTACGAGCAGTACTTC. Translation: CASSRDSSYEQYF.

The chain carries TRBV6-5 and TRBJ2-7, with D hard to call. This CDR3 has 15 residues. The germline CDR1 and CDR2 sequences are MNHEY and SVGAGI. V lost 4 bases and J 0 bases, leaving 13 bases between the germline ends. For the CDR3, the DNA is TGTGCCAGCAGTTCCAGACAAACCCTCTCCTACGAGCAGTACTTC. It codes for CASSSRQTLSYEQYF.

The chain is built from TRBV11-3 and TRBJ2-7; the match to TRBD2 covers 9 bases. Looked up from germline, CDR1 is SGHNT and CDR2 is YENEEA. CDR3 length equals 15 residues. Trimming removed 5 bases from V and 4 bases from J; junction bases left unmatched: 9. In nucleotides, the CDR3 is TGTGCCAGCAGCAAGAGACTAGCGGAGGGTTACGAGCAGTACTTC. Translation: CASSKRLAEGYEQYF. The variable domain in full, completed from reference TRBV11-3 and TRBJ2-7, reads EAGVVQSPRYKIIEKKQPVAFWCNPISGHNTLYWYLQNLGQGPELLIRYENEEAVDDSQLPKDRFSAERLKGVDSTLKIQPAELGDSAVYLCASSKRLAEGYEQYFGPGTRLTVT.